The TCR beta chain under discussion was sequenced for a study of Tregs in tolerant kidney transplant recipients. Study details: Sorting used antibodies to exclude donor cells.

Sequenced by immunoSEQ multiplex PCR; TCRdb stores in-frame clones only, minus some. The data contain approximately 44,000 clones, nearly 97% of them singletons. A note on this clone: Its specificity is unknown.

The receptor was isolated from a human donor in good health. The sequencing input was Tregs from blood cultured with allogeneic cells.

CDR3 DNA: TGTGCCAGCAGCCGGGGGAGAACTACGAACACTGAAGCTTTCTTT. Translation gives CASSRGRTTNTEAFF. The genes are TRBV16 and TRBJ1-1; possible D gene TRBD1, 5 bases. The CDR3 has 15 amino acids. V lost 4 bases and J lost 1, with 13 bases in between. The germline V gene has CDR1 KGHSY and CDR2 FQNENV.